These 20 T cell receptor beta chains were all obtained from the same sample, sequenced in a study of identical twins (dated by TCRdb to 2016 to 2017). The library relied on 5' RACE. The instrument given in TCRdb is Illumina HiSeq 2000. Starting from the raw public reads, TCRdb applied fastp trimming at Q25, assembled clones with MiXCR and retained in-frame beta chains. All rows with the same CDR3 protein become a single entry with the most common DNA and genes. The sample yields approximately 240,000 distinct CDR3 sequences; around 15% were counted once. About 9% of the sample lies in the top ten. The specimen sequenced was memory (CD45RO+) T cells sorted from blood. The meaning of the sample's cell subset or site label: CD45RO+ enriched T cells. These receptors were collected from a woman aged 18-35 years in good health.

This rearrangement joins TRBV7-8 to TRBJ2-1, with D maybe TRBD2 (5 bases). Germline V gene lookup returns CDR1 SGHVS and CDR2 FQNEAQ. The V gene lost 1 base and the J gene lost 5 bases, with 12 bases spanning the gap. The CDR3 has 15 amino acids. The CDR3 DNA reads TGTGCCAGCAGCTTAGGTAGGACTCTCAACAATGAGCAGTTCTTC. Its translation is CASSLGRTLNNEQFF.

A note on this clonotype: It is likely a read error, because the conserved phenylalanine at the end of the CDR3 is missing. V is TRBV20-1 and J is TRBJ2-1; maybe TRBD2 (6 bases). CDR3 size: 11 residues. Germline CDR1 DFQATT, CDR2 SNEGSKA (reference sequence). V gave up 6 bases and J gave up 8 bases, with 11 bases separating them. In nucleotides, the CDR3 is TGCAGTGCGGGCGGGGTCGATGAGCAGTTCCTC. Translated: CSAGGVDEQFL.

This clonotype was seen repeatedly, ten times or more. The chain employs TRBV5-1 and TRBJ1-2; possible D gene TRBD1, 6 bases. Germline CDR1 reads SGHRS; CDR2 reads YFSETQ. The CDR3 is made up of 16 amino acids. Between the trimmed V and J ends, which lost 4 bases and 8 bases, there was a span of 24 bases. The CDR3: CASSLGVIAGALGYTF. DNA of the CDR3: TGCGCCAGCAGCCTCGGAGTAATTGCGGGGGCCCTCGGCTACACCTTC.

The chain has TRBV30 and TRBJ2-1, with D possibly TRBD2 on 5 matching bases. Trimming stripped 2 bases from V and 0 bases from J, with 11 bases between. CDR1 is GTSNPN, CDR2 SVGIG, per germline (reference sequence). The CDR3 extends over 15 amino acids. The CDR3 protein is CAWSYGTSSYNEQFF. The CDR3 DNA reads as TGTGCCTGGAGTTATGGTACTAGCTCCTACAATGAGCAGTTCTTC.

CDR3 in amino acids: CSASPGAGGTTYNEQFF. The CDR3 region has the DNA TGCAGTGCTAGTCCCGGGGCCGGGGGGACGACCTACAATGAGCAGTTCTTC. The J gene is TRBJ2-1, the V gene TRBV20-1, with TRBD2 identical over 7 bases. J lost 2 bases, V lost 3 bases, and 13 bases had no gene match. Germline loops: CDR1 DFQATT, CDR2 SNEGSKA (reference sequence). CDR3 length equals 17 residues.

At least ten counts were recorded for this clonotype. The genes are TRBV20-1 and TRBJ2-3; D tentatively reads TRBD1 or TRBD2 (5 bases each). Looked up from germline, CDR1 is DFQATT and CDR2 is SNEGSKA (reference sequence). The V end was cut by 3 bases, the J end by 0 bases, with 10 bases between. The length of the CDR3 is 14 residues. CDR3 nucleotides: TGCAGTGCTAGCGCCGGGGCCAGCACAGATACGCAGTATTTT. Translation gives CSASAGASTDTQYF.

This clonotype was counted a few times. DNA of the CDR3: TGTGCCAGCAATAAGCGGGAGGAGATCCATGAGCAGTTCTTC. This encodes CASNKREEIHEQFF. The chain uses TRBV27 and TRBJ2-1, with TRBD2 matching over 9 bases. V was clipped by 7 bases and J by 8 bases; unmatched bases: 9. This CDR3 has 14 amino acids. Germline lookup yields CDR1 MNHEY and CDR2 SMNVEV (reference sequence).

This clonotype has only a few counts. CDR3 coding DNA: TGTGCCAGCAATGGGGCTGGGCCCCAGCATTTT. Its protein is CASNGAGPQHF. The chain uses TRBV6-6 and TRBJ1-5, with D possibly matching TRBD1 (5 bases). Trimming took off 7 bases at V and 9 bases at J, with 10 bases between the two ends. Germline loops: CDR1 MNHNY, CDR2 SVGAGI (reference sequence). This CDR3 contains 11 residues.

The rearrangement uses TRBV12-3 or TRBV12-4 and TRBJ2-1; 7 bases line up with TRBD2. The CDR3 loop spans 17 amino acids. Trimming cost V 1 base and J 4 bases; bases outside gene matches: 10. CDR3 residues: CASSLGGSSGGYNEQFF. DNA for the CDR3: TGTGCCAGCAGTTTAGGGGGCTCTAGCGGAGGGTACAATGAGCAGTTCTTC.

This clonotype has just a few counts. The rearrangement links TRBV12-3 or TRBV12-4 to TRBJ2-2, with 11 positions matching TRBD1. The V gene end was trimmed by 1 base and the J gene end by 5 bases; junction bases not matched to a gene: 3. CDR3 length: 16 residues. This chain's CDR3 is CASSLGGTGGTGELFF. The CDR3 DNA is TGTGCCAGCAGTTTAGGAGGGACAGGGGGGACCGGGGAGCTGTTTTTT.

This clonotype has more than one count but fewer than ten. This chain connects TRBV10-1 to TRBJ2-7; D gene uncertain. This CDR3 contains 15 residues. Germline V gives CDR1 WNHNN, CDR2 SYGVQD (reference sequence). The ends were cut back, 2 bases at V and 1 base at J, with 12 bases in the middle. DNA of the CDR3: TGCGCCAGCAGTGAGGGGTCCGCTGGGTCCTACGAGCAGTACTTC. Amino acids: CASSEGSAGSYEQYF.

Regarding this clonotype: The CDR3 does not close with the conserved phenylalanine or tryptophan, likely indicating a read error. This CDR3 reads CASSLLPSYEQYS. CDR3 DNA sequence: TGTGCCAGCAGCTTATTACCCTCCTACGAGCAGTACTCC. This rearrangement joins TRBV13 to TRBJ2-7; unclear D gene. This CDR3 is built from 13 residues. Trimming shortened V by 2 bases and J by 0 bases, and 5 bases separated the two germline ends. Germline CDR1 PRHDT, CDR2 FYEKMQ (reference sequence).

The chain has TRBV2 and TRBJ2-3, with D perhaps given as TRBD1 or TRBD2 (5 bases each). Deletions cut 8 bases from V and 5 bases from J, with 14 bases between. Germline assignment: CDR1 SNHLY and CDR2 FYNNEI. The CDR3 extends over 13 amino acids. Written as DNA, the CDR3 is TGTGCCAGCCGACGGGGCTTCGGAGATACGCAGTATTTT. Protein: CASRRGFGDTQYF.

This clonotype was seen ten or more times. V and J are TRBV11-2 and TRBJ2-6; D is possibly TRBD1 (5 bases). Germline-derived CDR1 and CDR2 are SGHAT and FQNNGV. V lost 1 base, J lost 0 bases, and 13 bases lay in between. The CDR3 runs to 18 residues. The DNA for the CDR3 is TGTGCCAGCAGCTTAGTAGGGGAACCGAGCTCTGGGGCCAACGTCCTGACTTTC. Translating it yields CASSLVGEPSSGANVLTF.

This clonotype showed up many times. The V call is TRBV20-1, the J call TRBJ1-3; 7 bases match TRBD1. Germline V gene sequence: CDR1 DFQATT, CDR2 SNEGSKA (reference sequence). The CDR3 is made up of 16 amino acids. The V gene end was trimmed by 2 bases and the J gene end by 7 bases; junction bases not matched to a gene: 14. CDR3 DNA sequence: TGCAGTGCTAGACGTACTACAGGGGATCGGTGGAACACCATATATTTT. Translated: CSARRTTGDRWNTIYF.

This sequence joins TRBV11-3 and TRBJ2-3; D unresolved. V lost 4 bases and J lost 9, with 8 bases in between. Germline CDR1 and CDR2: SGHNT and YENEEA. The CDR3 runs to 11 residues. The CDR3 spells CASSSGNTQYF. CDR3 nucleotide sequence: TGTGCCAGCAGCTCCGGCAACACGCAGTATTTT.

As DNA, the CDR3 is TGTGCCAGCTCACCCATCACGGATCGCGGTGGCCTTCACTACAATGAGCAGTTCTTC. The encoded protein is CASSPITDRGGLHYNEQFF. The chain uses TRBV18 and TRBJ2-1; D not certain. The CDR3 spans 19 residues. V was trimmed by 3 bases and J by 3 bases, leaving 24 bases between them. Germline CDR1 is KGHSH and CDR2 is LQKENI. The whole variable domain, remainder taken from reference TRBV18 and TRBJ2-1, is NAGVMQNPRHLVRRRGQEARLRCSPMKGHSHVYWYRQLPEEGLKFMVYLQKENIIDESGMPKERFSAEFPKEGPSILRIQQVVRGDSAAYFCASSPITDRGGLHYNEQFFGPGTRLTVL.

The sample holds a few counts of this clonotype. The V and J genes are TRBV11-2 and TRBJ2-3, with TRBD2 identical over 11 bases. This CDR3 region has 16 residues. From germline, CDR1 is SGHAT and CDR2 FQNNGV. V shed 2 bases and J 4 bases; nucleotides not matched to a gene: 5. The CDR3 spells CASSLPTSGRPDTQYF. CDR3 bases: TGTGCCAGCAGCTTACCTACTAGCGGGAGACCAGATACGCAGTATTTT.

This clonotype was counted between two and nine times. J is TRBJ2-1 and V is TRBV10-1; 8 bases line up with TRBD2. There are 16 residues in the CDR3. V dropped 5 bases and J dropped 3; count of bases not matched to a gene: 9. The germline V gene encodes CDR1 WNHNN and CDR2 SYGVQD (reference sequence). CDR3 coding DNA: TGCGCCAGCAGTCTTTCCGGGGCGGGGGGCTACAATGAGCAGTTCTTC. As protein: CASSLSGAGGYNEQFF.

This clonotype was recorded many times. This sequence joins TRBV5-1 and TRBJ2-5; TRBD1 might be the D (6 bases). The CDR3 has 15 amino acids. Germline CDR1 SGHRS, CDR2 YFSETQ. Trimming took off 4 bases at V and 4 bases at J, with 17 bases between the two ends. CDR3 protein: CASSIATGPPETQYF. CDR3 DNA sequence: TGCGCCAGCAGCATAGCTACAGGGCCCCCAGAGACCCAGTACTTC.